This T cell receptor (beta chain) was retrieved from a study of response to subunit inactivated influenza vaccine. Overall study findings and caveats: The authors offered the suggestion that each seasonal influenza vaccination recruits few new T cells.

TCRdb re-called the RT-PCR reads with MiXCR, one entry per CDR3 protein. The table has 540,000 or so distinct CDR3 sequences, 10% to 15% seen once. This clonotype came up many times. Its antigen is as yet unknown. Germline CDR1 is SGHRS and CDR2 is YFSETQ. The CDR3 covers 13 residues. With 0 bases removed from V and 3 bases from J, the gap between germline ends came to 7 bases. The J gene is TRBJ2-7, the V gene TRBV5-1; D is ambiguous. The input for sequencing was PBMCs from blood, taken more than 35 days after vaccination. This clonotype was obtained from a man aged 50 to 59 who received an inactivated influenza vaccine. The CDR3 sequence: CASSLGDGYEQYF. CDR3 DNA: TGCGCCAGCAGCTTGGGAGACGGCTACGAGCAGTACTTC.